Listed here are 10 T cell receptor beta chains from one sample, sequenced in a study of T cell responses to AZD1222 COVID-19 vaccine. The assay was immunoSEQ multiplex PCR, and TCRdb's table has in-frame clones only and misses some. The sample shows roughly 120,000 clones, around 87% of them seen only once. The material was peripheral blood, obtained on day 0 of AZD1222 vaccination. The receptors come from an adult in good health.

This clone was recorded only once. V is TRBV5-1 and J is TRBJ2-3, with unresolved D. The germline V gene has CDR1 SGHRS and CDR2 YFSETQ. V was cut by 0 bases and J by 0 bases, with 5 bases left in between. This CDR3 is 14 amino acids long. The CDR3 bases are TGCGCCAGCAGCTTGGGACACAGCACAGATACGCAGTATTTT. Its translation: CASSLGHSTDTQYF. Looking up the rest from reference TRBV5-1 and TRBJ2-3 gives the full variable domain: KAGVTQTPRYLIKTRGQQVTLSCSPISGHRSVSWYQQTPGQGLQFLFEYFSETQRNKGNFPGRFSGRQFSNSRSEMNVSTLELGDSALYLCASSLGHSTDTQYFGPGTRLTVL.

This clone was observed a handful of times. CDR3 in DNA: TGCAGCGCCGGCCGGACAGGGGTTGACAGGGGCTACACCTTC. This encodes CSAGRTGVDRGYTF. The chain employs TRBV29-1 and TRBJ1-2; 9 bases map to TRBD1. V was pared by 7 bases and J by 8 bases, with 14 bases of the junction left unmatched. This CDR3 is 14 amino acids long. Germline V gene sequence: CDR1 SQVTM, CDR2 ANQGSEA.

This chain links TRBV7-2 with TRBJ2-2, with D possibly matching TRBD1 (6 bases). V lost 6 bases, J lost 3 bases, and 14 bases lay in between. Germline V gives CDR1 SGHTA, CDR2 FQGNSA. CDR3 length equals 15 residues. The CDR3 region has the DNA TGTGCCAGCAGGGCCGGACAGCAACACACCGGGGAGCTGTTTTTT. Amino acid sequence: CASRAGQQHTGELFF.

V is TRBV3-1 (or the pseudogene TRBV3-2) and J is TRBJ2-7; 9 bases match TRBD2. The germline V gene encodes CDR1 LGHDT and CDR2 YNNKEL (reference sequence). This CDR3 comprises 15 residues. The V gene end was trimmed by 1 base and the J gene end by 1 base; junction bases not matched to a gene: 2. In DNA, the CDR3 is TGTGCCAGCAGCCAAGTAGCGGGGGTTTCCTACGAGCAGTACTTC. Translation: CASSQVAGVSYEQYF.

The V call is TRBV2, the J call TRBJ2-5; D is perhaps TRBD1 (6 bases). Germline lookup yields CDR1 SNHLY and CDR2 FYNNEI. Trimming removed 1 base at V and 5 bases at J, with 17 bases between. The CDR3 sequence is 16 residues long. CDR3 residues: CASSEGGQGRAETQYF. The CDR3 bases are TGTGCCAGCAGTGAAGGGGGGCAGGGGAGAGCGGAGACCCAGTACTTC.

The chain has TRBV2 and TRBJ2-5; D remains unclear. CDR3 size: 11 residues. Germline CDR1 SNHLY, CDR2 FYNNEI. The ends were cut back, 1 base at V and 5 bases at J, with 2 bases in the middle. CDR3 protein: CASSEDETQYF. For the CDR3, the DNA is TGTGCCAGCAGTGAAGATGAGACCCAGTACTTC.

This clone has a single count. The chain's CDR3 is CASSIEGTPNQPQHF. CDR3 coding DNA: TGTGCCAGTAGTATTGAGGGGACACCAAATCAGCCCCAGCATTTT. The chain carries TRBV19 and TRBJ1-5; the D gene is possibly TRBD1 (6 bases). This CDR3 has 15 residues. CDR1 LNHDA and CDR2 SQIVND come from the germline V gene (reference sequence). V was pared by 3 bases and J by 4 bases, with 13 bases between.

This clone is a singleton in its sample. V usage is TRBV25-1 and J usage is TRBJ1-2, with 7 bases aligning to TRBD1. The CDR3 spans 14 residues. Germline CDR1 reads MGHDK; CDR2 reads SYGVNS. V lost 4 bases to trimming and J lost 7 bases; unmatched junction nucleotides: 9. DNA for the CDR3: TGTGCCAGCAGTGTAGGGGGCTCCATCCGTGGCTACACCTTC. It yields the protein CASSVGGSIRGYTF.

The rearrangement links TRBV2 to TRBJ1-5; possible D gene TRBD1, 5 bases. The CDR3 spans 14 residues. Germline lookup yields CDR1 SNHLY and CDR2 FYNNEI. V shed 6 bases and J shed 4 bases, with 13 bases lying between them. CDR3 amino acids: CASRGQGRNQPQHF. CDR3 sequence (DNA): TGTGCCAGCAGGGGCCAGGGTCGTAATCAGCCCCAGCATTTT.

This clone occurred once. The J gene is TRBJ2-1, the V gene TRBV9; 8 positions agree with TRBD2. V was pared by 2 bases and J by 5 bases, with 3 bases of the junction left unmatched. Germline CDR1 and CDR2: SGDLS and YYNGEE. This CDR3 is built from 14 residues. The CDR3 DNA is TGTGCCAGCAGCGTCCGGACTAGCCACAATGAGCAGTTCTTC. Its protein is CASSVRTSHNEQFF.